These T cell receptor beta chains were read from a single sample in a study of beta chain features in type 1 diabetes. TCRdb's copy holds only in-frame clones and misses some; the assay was immunoSEQ multiplex PCR. The sample shows 200,000 to 250,000 clones, over 8.5% of them seen only once. Sequencing was performed on naive CD4+ T cells from blood. Receptor source: a woman younger than 35 in good health. Both conserved end residues are part of each CDR3. The D gene is left open where the match is weak. Only some rows state a clone size, as once, few, many or a class for expanded clones.

TRBV7-8	TRBJ2-1	TRBD2	few	TGTGCCAGCAGCTTAAACGCGGGAGTTTGGAATGAGCAGTTCTTC	CASSLNAGVWNEQFF
TRBV30	TRBJ1-1	-	-	TGTGCCTGGGACAGGCTAAACACTGAAGCTTTCTTT	CAWDRLNTEAFF
TRBV7-9	TRBJ2-5	-	-	TGTGCCAGCAGCGGAGCGCCACAAGAGACCCAGTACTTC	CASSGAPQETQYF
TRBV5-6	TRBJ1-1	-	few	TGTGCCAGCAGCTTGGGGCAGGTGAACACTGAAGCTTTCTTT	CASSLGQVNTEAFF
TRBV6-5	TRBJ2-7	TRBD2	-	TGTGCCAGCAGTTACGGGGGGACTAGCGGGACTGACGAGCAGTACTTC	CASSYGGTSGTDEQYF
TRBV28	TRBJ2-1	TRBD2	-	TGTGCCAGCAGTTCCCTAGCGGGAGGGCCGGGTGAGCAGTTCTTC	CASSSLAGGPGEQFF
TRBV7-9	TRBJ2-7	TRBD1	many	TGTGCCAGCAGCGTGATGGGACAGTCCTACGAGCAGTACTTC	CASSVMGQSYEQYF
TRBV5-1	TRBJ2-3	-	few	TGCGCCAGCAGCTTTGGGGGGACAGTGCACACAGATACGCAGTATTTT	CASSFGGTVHTDTQYF
TRBV5-4	TRBJ2-7	-	few	TGTGCCAGCAGCTCCCCGGGCAGGGCGAGAGAGCAGTACTTC	CASSSPGRAREQYF
TRBV7-9	TRBJ1-2	TRBD1	few	TGTGCCAGCAGCTTATTCGGGACAGGGGAGGATGGCTACACCTTC	CASSLFGTGEDGYTF
TRBV4-2	TRBJ1-4	-	-	TGTGCCAGCAGCCAGCAGGGTAATAATGAAAAACTGTTTTTT	CASSQQGNNEKLFF
TRBV7-9	TRBJ1-5	-	few	TGTGCCAGCAGCCGAGCCCAGGGGAGACGAGATCAGCCCCAGCATTTT	CASSRAQGRRDQPQHF
TRBV2	TRBJ1-5	TRBD1	few	TGTGCCAGCTGCTCTGACAGGGGACAGCCCCAGCATTTT	CASCSDRGQPQHF
TRBV2	TRBJ1-1	-	-	TGTGCCAGCACGACGTTACTACCGGGGGACACTGAAGCTTTCTTT	CASTTLLPGDTEAFF
TRBV5-1	TRBJ2-7	TRBD1	-	TGCGCCAGCAACCGGGACAGCTCCTACGAGCAGTACTTC	CASNRDSSYEQYF
TRBV9	TRBJ2-1	TRBD2	-	TGTGCCAGCAGCGTAGGGGCTAGCGGGGGGGAAGTCAATGAGCAGTTCTTC	CASSVGASGGEVNEQFF
TRBV2	TRBJ2-7	TRBD1	-	TGTGCCAGCAGTGTGACAGGGTCTTACGAGCAGTACTTC	CASSVTGSYEQYF
TRBV18	TRBJ2-5	TRBD1	few	TGTGCCAGCTCCCCTACAGGGGAAGAGACCCAGTACTTC	CASSPTGEETQYF
TRBV30	TRBJ2-7	TRBD2	few	TGTGCCTGGGCGGCGGGGGGCAGAGGGTCCTACGAGCAGTACTTC	CAWAAGGRGSYEQYF
TRBV6-6	TRBJ2-2	TRBD1	-	TGTGCCAGCAGTTCGACAGGGTTCGACACCGGGGAGCTGTTTTTT	CASSSTGFDTGELFF
TRBV5-1	TRBJ2-7	TRBD2	few	TGCGCCAGCAGCTCGCGGGGGGCCCCCATCGAGCAGTACTTC	CASSSRGAPIEQYF
TRBV30	TRBJ1-5	TRBD1	-	TGTGCCTGGACCCGGGACAGGGGACCCGGTAGCAATCAGCCCCAGCATTTT	CAWTRDRGPGSNQPQHF
TRBV5-4	TRBJ2-5	TRBD2	-	TGTGCCAGCAGCTTGGCCCCGGGACTAGCGTTTCAAGAGACCCAGTACTTC	CASSLAPGLAFQETQYF
TRBV9	TRBJ2-7	TRBD2	few	TGTGCCAGCAGCGTAACTAGCGCGGCGCACGAGCAGTACTTC	CASSVTSAAHEQYF
TRBV19	TRBJ2-2	-	-	TGTGCCAGTAGTATTCAGGGGCGAGGCACCGGGGAGCTGTTTTTT	CASSIQGRGTGELFF
TRBV5-1	TRBJ1-1	-	few	TGCGCCAGCAGCCCACTCGCGTCGATGTCTGAAGCTTTCTTT	CASSPLASMSEAFF
TRBV5-1	TRBJ1-3	-	-	TGCGCCAGCAGCTTGAGCGCAAGCTCTGGAAACACCATATATTTT	CASSLSASSGNTIYF
TRBV5-6	TRBJ2-5	TRBD2	few	TGTGCCAGCAGCTTGACGGGGGGGGTCCAAGAGACCCAGTACTTC	CASSLTGGVQETQYF
TRBV29-1	TRBJ1-2	-	few	TGCAGCGTTGGGTCAGCCGGAGACTATGGCTACACCTTC	CSVGSAGDYGYTF
TRBV7-9	TRBJ2-3	TRBD2	-	TGTGCCAGCAGCTTAGTTCCGACTAGCGGATCCACAGATACGCAGTATTTT	CASSLVPTSGSTDTQYF
TRBV30	TRBJ1-4	-	-	TGTGCCTCGGGGGGGGGACCCAATGAAAAACTGTTTTTT	CASGGGPNEKLFF
TRBV5-1	TRBJ2-2	-	few	TGCGCCAGCAGCTTGGCGCCAGGGGCAACCGGGGAGCTGTTTTTT	CASSLAPGATGELFF
TRBV25-1	TRBJ2-1	TRBD1	few	TGTGCCAGCAGTGAACCCCGGGACAGAGGCCATGAGCAGTTCTTC	CASSEPRDRGHEQFF
TRBV10-3	TRBJ2-7	-	-	TGTGCCATCAGTGAGCTTGGAGCCTCCTACGAGCAGTACTTC	CAISELGASYEQYF
TRBV2	TRBJ2-3	-	-	TGTGCCAGCAGTGAAAATGCAGAAACCACAGATACGCAGTATTTT	CASSENAETTDTQYF